The T cell receptor beta chain described here comes from a study of blood T cell repertoires in COVID-19. About the study: Whether acute or convalescent, the COVID-19 samples came from the United States, Italy and Spain. Nucleic acid was either cDNA or gDNA, and it came from T cells, B-cell-depleted T cells, or PBMCs.

CDR1 and CDR2 from the germline V gene are MRHNA and SNTAGT. J was trimmed by 2 bases and V by 7 bases; bases with no gene match: 14. The length of the CDR3 is 18 residues. How the authors handled the data: Amplification of reference gene primers was used by the study to estimate nucleated cell counts. This table comes from immunoSEQ multiplex PCR, and its TCRdb copy is limited to in-frame clones, with some not included. Clone size and V and J calls were adopted from that table, with D and trimming inferred from the DNA. The sample shows 150,000 to 200,000 clones, roughly 90% of them seen only once. Sequences were obtained from peripheral blood. The chain joins TRBV6-4 to TRBJ1-5; 10 nucleotides align to TRBD1. The TCR was taken from a man aged 35 to 55 with acute or convalescent COVID-19. CDR3 bases: TGTGCCAGCACCGGACAGGGGGTAGGCGTTTCCGGCAATCAGCCCCAGCATTTT. Its protein product is CASTGQGVGVSGNQPQHF.